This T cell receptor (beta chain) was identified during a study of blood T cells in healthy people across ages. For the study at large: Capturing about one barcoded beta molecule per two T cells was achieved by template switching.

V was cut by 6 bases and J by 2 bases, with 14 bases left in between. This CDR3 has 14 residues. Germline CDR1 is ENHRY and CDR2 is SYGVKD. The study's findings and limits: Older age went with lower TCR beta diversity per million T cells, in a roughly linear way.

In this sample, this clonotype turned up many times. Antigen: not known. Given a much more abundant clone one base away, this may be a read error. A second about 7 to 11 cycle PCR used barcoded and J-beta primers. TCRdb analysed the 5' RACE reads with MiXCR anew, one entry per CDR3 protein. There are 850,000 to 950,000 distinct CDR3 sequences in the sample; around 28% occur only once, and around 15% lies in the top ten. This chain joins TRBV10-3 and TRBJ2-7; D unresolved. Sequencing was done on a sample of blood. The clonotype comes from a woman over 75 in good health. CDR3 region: CAIRDGLDTYEQYF. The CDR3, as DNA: TGTGCCATCAGGGATGGGTTGGATACCTACGAGCAGTACTTC.